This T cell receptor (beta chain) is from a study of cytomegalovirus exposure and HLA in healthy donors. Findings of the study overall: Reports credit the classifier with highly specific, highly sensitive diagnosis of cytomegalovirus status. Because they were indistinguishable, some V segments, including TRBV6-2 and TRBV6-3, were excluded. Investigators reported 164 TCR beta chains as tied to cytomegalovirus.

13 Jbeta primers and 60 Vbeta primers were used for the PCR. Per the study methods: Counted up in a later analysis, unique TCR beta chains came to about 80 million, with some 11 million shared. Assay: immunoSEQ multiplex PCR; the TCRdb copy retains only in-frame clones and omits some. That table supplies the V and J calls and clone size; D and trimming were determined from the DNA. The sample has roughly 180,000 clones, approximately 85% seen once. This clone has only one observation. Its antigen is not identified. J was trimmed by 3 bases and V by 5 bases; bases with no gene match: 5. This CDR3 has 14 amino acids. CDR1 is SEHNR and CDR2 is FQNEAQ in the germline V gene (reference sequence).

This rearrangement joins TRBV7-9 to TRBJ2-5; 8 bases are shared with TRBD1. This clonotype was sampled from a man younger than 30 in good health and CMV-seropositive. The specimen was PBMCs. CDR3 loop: CASSRTGTKETQYF. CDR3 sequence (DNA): TGTGCCAGCAGCCGGACAGGGACCAAAGAGACCCAGTACTTC.